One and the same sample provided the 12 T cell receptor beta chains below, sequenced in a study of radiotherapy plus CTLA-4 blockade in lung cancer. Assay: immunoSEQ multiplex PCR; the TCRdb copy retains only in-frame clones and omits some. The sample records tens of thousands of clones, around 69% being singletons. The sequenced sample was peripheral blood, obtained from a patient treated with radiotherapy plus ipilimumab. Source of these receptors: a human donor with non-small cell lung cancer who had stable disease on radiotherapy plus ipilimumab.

DNA for the CDR3: TGTGCCAGCAGTACCCAGACGGGGAATGGCTACACCTTC. It yields the protein CASSTQTGNGYTF. This chain connects TRBV27 to TRBJ1-2; D ambiguous. Germline CDR1 is MNHEY and CDR2 is SMNVEV (reference sequence). This CDR3 region has 13 residues. V lost 5 bases to trimming and J lost 6 bases, with 13 bases between them.

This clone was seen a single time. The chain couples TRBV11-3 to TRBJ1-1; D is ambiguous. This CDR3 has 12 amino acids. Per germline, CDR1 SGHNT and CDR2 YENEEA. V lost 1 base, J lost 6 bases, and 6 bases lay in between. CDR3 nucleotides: TGTGCCAGCAGCTTAGGTTCCGCTGAAGCTTTCTTT. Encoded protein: CASSLGSAEAFF.

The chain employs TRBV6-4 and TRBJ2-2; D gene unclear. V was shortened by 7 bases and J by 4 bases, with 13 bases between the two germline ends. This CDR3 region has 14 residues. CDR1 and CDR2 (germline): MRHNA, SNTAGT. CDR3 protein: CASTLESGTGELFF. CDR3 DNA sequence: TGTGCCAGCACCCTTGAATCGGGCACCGGGGAGCTGTTTTTT.

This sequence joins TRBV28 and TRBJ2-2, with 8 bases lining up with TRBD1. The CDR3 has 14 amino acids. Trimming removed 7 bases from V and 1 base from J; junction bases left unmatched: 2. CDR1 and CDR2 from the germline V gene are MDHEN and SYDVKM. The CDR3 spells CASMGTGNTGELFF. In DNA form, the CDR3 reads TGTGCCAGCATGGGGACAGGGAACACCGGGGAGCTGTTTTTT.

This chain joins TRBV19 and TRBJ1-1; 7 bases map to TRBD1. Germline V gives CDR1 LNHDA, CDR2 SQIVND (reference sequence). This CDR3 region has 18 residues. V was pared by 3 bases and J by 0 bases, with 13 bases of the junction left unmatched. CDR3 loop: CASSISDIDRVMNTEAFF. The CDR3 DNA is TGTGCCAGTAGTATTTCCGATATCGACAGGGTTATGAACACTGAAGCTTTCTTT.

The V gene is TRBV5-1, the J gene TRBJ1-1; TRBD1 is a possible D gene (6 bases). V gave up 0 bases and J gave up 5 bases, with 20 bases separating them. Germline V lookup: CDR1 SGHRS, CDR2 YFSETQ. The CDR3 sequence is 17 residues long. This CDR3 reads CASSLASRGRGDTEAFF. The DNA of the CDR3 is TGCGCCAGCAGCTTGGCATCGAGGGGCAGGGGAGATACTGAAGCTTTCTTT.

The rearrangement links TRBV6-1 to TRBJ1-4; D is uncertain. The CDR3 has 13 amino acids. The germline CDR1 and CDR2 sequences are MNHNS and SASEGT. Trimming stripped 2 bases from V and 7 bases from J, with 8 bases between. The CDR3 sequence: CASSEYDREKLFF. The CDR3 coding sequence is TGTGCCAGCAGTGAATACGACCGTGAAAAACTGTTTTTT.

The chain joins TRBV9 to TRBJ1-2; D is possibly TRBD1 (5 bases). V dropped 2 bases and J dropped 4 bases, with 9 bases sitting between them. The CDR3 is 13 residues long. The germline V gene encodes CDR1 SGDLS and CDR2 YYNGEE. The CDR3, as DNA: TGTGCCAGCAGCGTGGGAGGGGCCTATGGCTACACCTTC. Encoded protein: CASSVGGAYGYTF.

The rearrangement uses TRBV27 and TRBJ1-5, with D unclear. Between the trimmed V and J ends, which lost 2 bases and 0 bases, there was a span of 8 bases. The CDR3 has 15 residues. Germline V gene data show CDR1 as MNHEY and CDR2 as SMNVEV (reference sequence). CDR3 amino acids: CASSLVLPSNQPQHF. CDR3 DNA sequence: TGTGCCAGCAGTTTAGTACTGCCTAGCAATCAGCCCCAGCATTTT.

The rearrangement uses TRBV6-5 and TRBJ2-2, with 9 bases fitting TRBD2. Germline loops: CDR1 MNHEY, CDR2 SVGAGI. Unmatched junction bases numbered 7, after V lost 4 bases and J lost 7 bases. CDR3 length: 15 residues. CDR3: CASSSAGGWGGELFF. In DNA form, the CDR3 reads TGTGCCAGCAGTTCAGCGGGGGGCTGGGGCGGGGAGCTGTTTTTT.

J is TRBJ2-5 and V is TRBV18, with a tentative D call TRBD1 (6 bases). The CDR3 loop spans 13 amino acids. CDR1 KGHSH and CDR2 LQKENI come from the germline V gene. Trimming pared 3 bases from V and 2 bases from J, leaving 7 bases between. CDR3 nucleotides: TGTGCCAGCTCACCCGGACAGCAAGAGACCCAGTACTTC. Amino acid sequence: CASSPGQQETQYF.

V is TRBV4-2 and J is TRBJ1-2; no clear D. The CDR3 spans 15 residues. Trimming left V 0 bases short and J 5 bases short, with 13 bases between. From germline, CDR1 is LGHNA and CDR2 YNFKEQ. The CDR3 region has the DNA TGTGCCAGCAGCCAAGATTATCAGGTGGTTTATGGCTACACCTTC. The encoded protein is CASSQDYQVVYGYTF.